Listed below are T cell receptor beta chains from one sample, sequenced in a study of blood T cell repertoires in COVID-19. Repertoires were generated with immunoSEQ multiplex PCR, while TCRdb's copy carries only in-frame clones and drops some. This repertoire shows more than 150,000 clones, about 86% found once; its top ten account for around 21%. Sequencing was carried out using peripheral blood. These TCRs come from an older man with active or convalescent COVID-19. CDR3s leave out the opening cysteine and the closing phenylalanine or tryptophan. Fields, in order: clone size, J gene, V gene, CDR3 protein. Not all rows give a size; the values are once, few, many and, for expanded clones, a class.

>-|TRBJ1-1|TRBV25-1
ASIGERARTTEAF
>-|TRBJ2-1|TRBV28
ASSFPGGNYNEQF
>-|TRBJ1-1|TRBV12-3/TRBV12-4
ASSFGQDTEAF
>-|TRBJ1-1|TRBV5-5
ASSRQEANTEAF
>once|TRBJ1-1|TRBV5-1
ASSSGKGFGTEAF
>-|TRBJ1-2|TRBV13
ASSLEGQGYGYT
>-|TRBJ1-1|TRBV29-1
SVGGGTPNTEAF
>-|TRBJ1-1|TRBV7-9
ASSFTGRTEAF
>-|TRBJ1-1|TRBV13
ASSTGGFTEAF
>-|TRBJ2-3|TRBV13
ASSLKPSTDTQY
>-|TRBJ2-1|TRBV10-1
ASSGSGTGFSYNEQF
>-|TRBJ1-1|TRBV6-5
ASSSFTGKENTEAF
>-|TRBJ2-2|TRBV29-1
SVYGTGGLGGELF
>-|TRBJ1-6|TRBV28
ATGPGGSSYNSPLH
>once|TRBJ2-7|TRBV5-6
ASRLGLDEQY
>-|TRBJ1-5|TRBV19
ASRFGGNQPQH
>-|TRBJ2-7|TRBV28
ASREAGEGYEQY
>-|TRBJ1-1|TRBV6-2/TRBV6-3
ASSLLDRAITEAF
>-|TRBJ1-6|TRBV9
ASSFRQGGGSPLH
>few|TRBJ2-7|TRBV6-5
ARRRPHEQY
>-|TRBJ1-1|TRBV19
ASSLGQGRAEAF
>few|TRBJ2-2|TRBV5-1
ASSRLAGVANTGELF
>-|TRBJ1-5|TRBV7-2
ASSSTGSQPQH
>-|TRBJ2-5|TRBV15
ATSPPGRQGGETQY
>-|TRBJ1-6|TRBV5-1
ASSLPGTGGDSPLH
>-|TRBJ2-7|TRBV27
ASSPYRDPYEQY
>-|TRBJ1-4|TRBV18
ASSLNFGGNEKLF
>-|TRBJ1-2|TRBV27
ASSAPGQGDYGYT
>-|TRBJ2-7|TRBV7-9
ASSLGQGAYEQY
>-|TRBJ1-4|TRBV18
ASSPPGRGNEKLF
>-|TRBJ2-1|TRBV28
ASSSPREVLYNEQF
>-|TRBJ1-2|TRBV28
ASRGDSYGYT
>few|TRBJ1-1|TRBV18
ASSPVSQGAAF
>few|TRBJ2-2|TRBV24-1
ATSETGSARGTGELF
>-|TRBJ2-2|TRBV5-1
ASKALRGQGVSNTGELF
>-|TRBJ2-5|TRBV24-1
ATSEGLAGGHQETQY
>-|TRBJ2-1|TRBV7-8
ASSLASGPGGASYNEQF
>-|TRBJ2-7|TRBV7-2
ASSLVPLAGAPSSYEQY
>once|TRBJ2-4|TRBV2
ASSEAIAGVNIQY
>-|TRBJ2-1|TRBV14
ASSQDGLAVNEQF
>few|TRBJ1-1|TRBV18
ASSPADRINTEAF
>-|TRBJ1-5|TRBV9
ASSVDSDQPQH
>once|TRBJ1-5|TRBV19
ASSPRGAGISQPQH
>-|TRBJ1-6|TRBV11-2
ASSGARSSYNSPLH
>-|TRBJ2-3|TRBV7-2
ASSPPLGNTQY
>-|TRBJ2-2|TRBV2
ASRTGTGTGELF
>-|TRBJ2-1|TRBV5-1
ASSLGTSGYNEQF
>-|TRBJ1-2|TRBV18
ASSSGTGGNGYT
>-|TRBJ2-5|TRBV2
ASSEAPSGRTQY
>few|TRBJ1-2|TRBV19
ASHTPGTGDYGYT
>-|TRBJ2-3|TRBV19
ASSRQGATDTQY
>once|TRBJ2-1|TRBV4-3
ASREQGASYNEQF
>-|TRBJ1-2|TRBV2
ARAGTGSNYGYT
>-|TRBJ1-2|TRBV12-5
ASGSPPTYSGYT
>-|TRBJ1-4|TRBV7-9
ASSLDRQPTNEKLF
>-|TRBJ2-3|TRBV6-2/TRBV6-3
ASSYGAGGYDTQY
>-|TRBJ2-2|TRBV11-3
ASSPRPGRENTGELF
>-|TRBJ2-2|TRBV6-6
ASSSQTGELF
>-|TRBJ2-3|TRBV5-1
ASSLGARSSTDTQY